One T cell receptor (beta chain) is described in this entry. It has no known antigen specificity. Base qualities are not provided; no much larger clone lies one nucleotide away. Per the germline V gene, SGHTA is the CDR1 and FQGNSA is the CDR2. Its CDR3 holds 17 amino acids, cysteine through phenylalanine. Only the CDR3 portion is preserved as DNA: 51 bases, with reading frame beginning at the first base. V loses 5 bases at its end and J loses 0 bases; junction bases beyond the gene matches: 8. Library creation used the immunoSEQ multiplex PCR assay. For the multiplex PCR, a mixture combining 60 forward primers for TCR Vbeta segments and 13 reverse primers for TCR Jbeta segments was used. A multiplex PCR assay on genomic DNA amplified the CDR3 region of rearranged TCR beta genes. On the Illumina HiSeq System, the amplified TCR beta libraries were sequenced as 87-base-pair reads. Per the authors' processing: In a later analysis, about 80 million unique TCR beta chains were counted across the 650 to 750 repertoires, and roughly 11 million of these chains were shared by at least two donors. A nearest-neighbor algorithm error-corrected the raw reads and collapsed the reads into unique sequences, merging closely related sequences to remove PCR and sequencing errors. V, D and J gene segments were assigned by aligning CDR3 sequences to IMGT reference sequences. For a sequence to be retained, at least a six-nucleotide match to both a V gene segment and a J gene segment was required. A rearrangement was called productive if the CDR3 had no stop codons and remained in frame with V and J, and every other rearrangement was called non-productive. Following IMGT convention, CDR3 was defined as the stretch from the second conserved V-encoded cysteine up to the conserved J-encoded phenylalanine. In an earlier analysis of more than 550 of the donors, sequences lacking an unambiguous match to a single V gene segment were excluded. In an earlier analysis of several hundred of the donors, V segments were called functional above 56.7% productive rearrangements and were called segregating when the between-donor standard deviation exceeded 5%. A statistical classification framework was developed to diagnose cytomegalovirus status using the catalog of TCR beta chain sequences. In a later analysis, V and J genes were assigned by comparing TCR nucleotide sequences against IMGT/GENE-DB human TR gene sequences. A later analysis assigned CDR3 sequences and most-parsimonious VDJ recombination scenarios with the TCRdist pipeline. In a later analysis, every TCR beta chain was defined by the combination of its CDR3 amino acid sequence and its V-gene family, and reads without a unique V-gene family were dropped. In a later analysis, some 600 highly shared, low-generation-probability nucleotide sequences were removed to address suspected cross-contamination and a sequencing artifact. A later analysis calculated a clonal expansion index for each public chain from normalized within-repertoire ranks of inferred template counts. In a later analysis, generation probabilities were computed with a VDJ recombination model fitted to out-of-frame rearrangements, and the resulting probabilities were checked against IGoR. A later analysis scored TCR-TCR, TCR-HLA and TCR-CMV co-occurrence with hypergeometric tests, applying a repertoire-size bias correction to TCR pairs. A later analysis estimated false discovery rates by permuting HLA or CMV assignments 20 times. In a later analysis, co-occurring TCRs were grouped with DBSCAN, and TCRdist sequence similarity was added when clustering was performed within HLA-allele-positive subsets. Repertoires with fewer than 30,000 or more than 120,000 public chains, plus five repertoires with anomalous nucleotide sharing, were excluded from co-occurrence clustering. In TCRdb, the immuneACCESS table is reduced to in-frame sequences with V and J assigned. These tables do not hold every clone; where another copy was compared, an unresolved V gene accounts for under half, and the others remain unexplained. The DNA was the basis for D and trimming; V, J and clone size are from that table. This sample comprises approximately 130,000 clones, about 85% of them detected only once. The ten largest account for 1.7% of the sample.

The cohort comprised some 700 healthy bone marrow donors. At the time of sampling, all cohort members were nominally healthy, though unrecorded immune exposures were likely present. The donor was CMV seronegative and was included in the group of about 350 seronegative cohort members. Every donor gave a peripheral blood sample, and the peripheral blood mononuclear cells from that sample were used for TCR beta sequencing. Genomic DNA was extracted from the blood cell samples with the Qiagen DNeasy Blood Extraction Kit. This record comes from a study of cytomegalovirus exposure and HLA in healthy donors (dated by TCRdb to 2016 to 2017). A note on the overall study: An earlier analysis of approximately 600 of the donors reported 250 to 300 Gb of sequence data and some 100 million unique TCR beta sequences from 150 million to 200 million T cells. About 310 gigabases of sequencing data and approximately 85 million unique TCR sequences were included in an early release covering under 650 HLA-typed donors. Of the roughly 390 genotyped donors, roughly 85% fell in the genetic ancestry cluster associated with self-reported Caucasian donors. The study was designed to test whether signatures of past pathogen exposure could be identified by cataloging public T cell receptors. The study used immunosequencing to profile the T cell repertoires of more than 650 subjects and linked those repertoires to cytomegalovirus serostatus. A separate validation cohort of about 110 different subjects was used in addition to the approximately 670-subject first cohort. To predict cytomegalovirus infection status, the study combined high-throughput TCR immunosequencing, statistical association of individual TCRs with disease status, and machine learning. To study patterns of TCR occurrence, a later analysis re-analyzed previously published TCR beta repertoires from around 660 donors and added high-resolution HLA genotyping. In the later analysis, no new phenotypic data were used to find candidate immune exposures; instead, reliance was placed on TCR beta sequences and their occurrence across donors. An earlier analysis of fewer than 700 of the donors applied high-throughput TCR beta sequencing to assess whether each TCR beta V gene segment acted as functional or pseudogenic. Donor age, sex, ethnicity and CMV serostatus were compiled alongside the repertoire data. Genome-wide SNP genotypes for about three fifths of the roughly 670 donors were used in a later genetic analysis, which treated that subset as a discovery cohort. All discovery cohort repertoires had been generated using a single sequencing platform. Both class I and class II loci were covered by HLA typing, at four-digit resolution. Typing coverage varied by locus: about 620-630 donors for A, B, C, DRB1 and DQB1; 522 for DQA1; over 600 for DPA1; around 450 for DPB1. A handful of DR-DQ haplotypes were handled as single units for association and clustering because linkage in the cohort was strong. Across approximately 400 genotyped donors of the cohort, an average of approximately 240,000 unique TCR beta nucleotide sequences per donor were sequenced, and approximately 17% of those sequences were non-productive.

Overall study results and their limits: The cohort was sequenced for TCR beta chains only, and without alpha or paired-chain data the features that could be detected were limited. The earlier analysis of almost 600 of the donors excluded around 17 rarely observed V segments, including chromosome 9 orphons, because counts were too low. A group of highly shared sequence variants was considered likely to be a technical artifact of the sequencing pipeline. Most TCR sequences were observed very rarely across donors, whereas some public TCRs were present in many individuals. For the cohort, immune exposure information was limited to CMV serostatus. In both the original and validation cohorts, the classifier was reported to diagnose cytomegalovirus status with high specificity and sensitivity. A further reported finding was that TCR beta sequences accurately predicted the HLA-A and HLA-B alleles for most subjects in the first cohort. Because HLA typing was missing for some donors at each locus, association tests included only the typed subset. In vitro tests confirmed that a few of the cytomegalovirus-associated TCR beta chains recognize cytomegalovirus antigens. Correlated functional status among segregating V segments might reflect linkage disequilibrium, but an unknown experimental factor could not be ruled out. A total of around 150 TCR beta chains were listed by the study as associated with cytomegalovirus. In a later analysis, some 18,000 TCR beta sequences were associated with specific HLA alleles at a false discovery rate of 0.05. The 87-base-pair reads could not distinguish some IMGT-functional V segments, including TRBV6-2 and TRBV6-3, so those segments were excluded. When HLA alleles, especially DR and DQ, strongly co-occurred, attributing TCR associations to individual alleles was difficult. In a later genetic analysis, fewer N-insertions in productive TCRs were reported among donors in an Asian-associated ancestry cluster than the roughly 700-donor mean. In a later analysis, the rate of TCR association differed among HLA loci, with DRB1 alleles having the most associated TCRs and HLA-C alleles having the fewest. A later analysis found that HLA-associated TCR beta chains were more clonally expanded and had lower generation probabilities than equally common non-associated chains. It was suggested by the authors that the approach could potentially be generalized to other disease states and immunological phenotypes. Broadly in line with IMGT annotations, most TCR beta V segments showed up in productive rearrangements about 87% or about 30% of the time in an earlier analysis of several hundred of the donors. In a later genetic analysis, a missense DCLRE1C variant was associated with V-gene and J-gene trimming of TCR beta chains, and the association was replicated in an independent cohort. The presence/absence analyses assumed that sequencing depth was roughly uniform across donors, and that assumption may not be true. A later analysis found that most CMV-associated TCR beta chains appeared HLA-restricted, with HLA associations seemingly driven largely by CMV exposure. Several of the top co-occurrence clusters appeared to be linked to parvovirus B19, influenza, CMV and Epstein-Barr virus, according to a later analysis.

The sequence was obtained from a boy between 10 and 17 years old in good health and CMV-seronegative. The rearrangement joined TRBV7-2 to TRBJ1-3, with 9 central nucleotides matching TRBD1. The sample comprised PBMCs. The DNA sequence is given as TGTGCCAGCAGCCAATTGCGGGACAGGGACTCTGGAAACACCATATATTTT. It translates to CASSQLRDRDSGNTIYF.